The 24 T cell receptor beta chains in this list originate from one sample, sequenced in a study of blood T cell repertoires in COVID-19. TCRdb's table, derived via immunoSEQ multiplex PCR, lists solely in-frame clones and lacks some. Of 290,000 or so clones detected, 80% to 95% appear once; the ten largest clones hold around 1.1%. Material for sequencing was PBMCs or T cells enriched from blood (not recorded which). These receptors all stem from a woman aged 25 to 39 who had recovered from COVID-19.

The rearrangement uses TRBV5-8 and TRBJ2-7; 10 bases are a match to TRBD2. The germline V gene encodes CDR1 SGHTS and CDR2 YDEGEE. The CDR3 spans 17 residues. With V trimmed by 0 bases and J by 1 base, 7 bases remained unmatched. This CDR3 is CASSLVSSGRKSYEQYF. In DNA form, the CDR3 reads TGTGCCAGCAGCTTGGTTAGTAGCGGGAGGAAGTCCTACGAGCAGTACTTC.

The rearrangement uses TRBV7-2 and TRBJ1-5; 9 bases agree with TRBD1. Germline loops: CDR1 SGHTA, CDR2 FQGNSA. The J segment lost 4 bases and the V segment lost 5 bases, leaving 9 bases of the junction unmatched. This CDR3 has 16 residues. The CDR3 spells CASSPNRGLGNQPQHF. DNA of the CDR3: TGTGCCAGCAGCCCCAACAGGGGGCTTGGGAATCAGCCCCAGCATTTT.

Here the CDR3 DNA reads TGTGCCAGCAGCCGGACAGGGATCGGTAGCGCCGGGGAGCTGTTTTTT. Encoded protein: CASSRTGIGSAGELFF. The J gene is TRBJ2-2, the V gene TRBV3-1 (or the pseudogene TRBV3-2); the match to TRBD1 covers 8 bases. This CDR3 region has 16 residues. The ends lost 4 bases at V and 6 bases at J; junction bases unmatched: 10. Germline-derived CDR1 and CDR2 are LGHDT and YNNKEL (reference sequence).

This clone was found once. J is TRBJ2-7 and V is TRBV18; TRBD1 might be the D (5 bases). CDR1 is KGHSH and CDR2 is LQKENI in the germline V gene. V lost 2 bases to trimming and J lost 5 bases, with 16 bases between them. The CDR3 totals 15 residues. CDR3 in DNA: TGTGCCAGCTCACCATATTATCAGGGCTACCACGAGCAGTACTTC. Protein product: CASSPYYQGYHEQYF.

This chain uses TRBV5-1 with TRBJ2-1; TRBD1 agrees at 8 bases. The CDR3 is 17 residues long. Germline lookup yields CDR1 SGHRS and CDR2 YFSETQ. V dropped 2 bases and J dropped 5; count of bases not matched to a gene: 12. The CDR3 reads CASSLDYPGQANNEQFF. The DNA for the CDR3 is TGCGCCAGCAGCTTAGACTACCCGGGACAGGCCAACAATGAGCAGTTCTTC.

V usage is TRBV5-1 and J usage is TRBJ1-2; maybe TRBD1 (6 bases). Per germline, CDR1 SGHRS and CDR2 YFSETQ. The V end was cut by 4 bases, the J end by 1 base, with 14 bases between. The CDR3 runs 15 residues. The CDR3 reads CASSPSGTHNYGYTF. Here the CDR3 DNA reads TGCGCCAGCAGCCCCTCTGGGACACATAACTATGGCTACACCTTC.

V usage is TRBV19 and J usage is TRBJ2-2, with 12 bases matching TRBD2. The germline CDR1 and CDR2 sequences are LNHDA and SQIVND (reference sequence). With V trimmed by 6 bases and J by 9 bases, 5 bases remained unmatched. This CDR3 has 14 residues. The CDR3 reads CASSTTSGSRELFF. The CDR3 coding sequence is TGTGCCAGTAGCACGACTAGCGGGAGCCGGGAGCTGTTTTTT.

The chain combines TRBV3-1 (or the pseudogene TRBV3-2) with TRBJ2-2; 8 nucleotides agree with TRBD1. V lost 4 bases to trimming and J lost 2 bases; unmatched junction nucleotides: 3. This CDR3 comprises 15 residues. The V gene's germline CDR1 is LGHDT and CDR2 YNNKEL (reference sequence). The CDR3 protein is CASSRDRGNTGELFF. CDR3 nucleotide sequence: TGTGCCAGCAGCCGCGACAGGGGAAACACCGGGGAGCTGTTTTTT.

This chain connects TRBV7-8 to TRBJ2-7; D not resolved. From germline, CDR1 is SGHVS and CDR2 FQNEAQ. The CDR3 totals 15 residues. Trimming left V 1 base short and J 0 bases short, with 10 bases between. DNA of the CDR3: TGTGCCAGCAGCTTAGTCCAGCGTAGCTCCTACGAGCAGTACTTC. It specifies CASSLVQRSSYEQYF.

The chain links TRBV30 to TRBJ2-7; 9 bases agree with TRBD1. From germline, CDR1 is GTSNPN and CDR2 SVGIG (reference sequence). The CDR3 covers 15 residues. V trimming: 2 bases; J trimming: 4 bases; junction bases outside the gene matches: 9. The CDR3 nucleotides are TGTGCCTGGAGTCCGGGACAGGGAGGATTTTACGAGCAGTACTTC. It specifies CAWSPGQGGFYEQYF. Looking up the rest from reference TRBV30 and TRBJ2-7 gives the full variable domain: SQTIHQWPATLVQPVGSPLSLECTVEGTSNPNLYWYRQAAGRGLQLLFYSVGIGQISSEVPQNLSASRPQDRQFILSSKKLLLSDSGFYLCAWSPGQGGFYEQYFGPGTRLTVT.

The chain joins TRBV27 to TRBJ2-1; 7 bases are a match to TRBD1. With 4 bases clipped from V and 11 bases from J, the junction kept 14 bases outside the gene matches. The V gene's germline CDR1 is MNHEY and CDR2 SMNVEV (reference sequence). CDR3 length: 15 amino acids. The CDR3 DNA follows: TGTGCCAGCAGTTCCTACCGGGACAGCGGTTGGAAGCAGTTCTTC. Its protein product is CASSSYRDSGWKQFF.

In the case of this clone: The junction departs from the called germline gene at one end, perhaps through a read error. The genes are TRBV20-1 and TRBJ2-5; D ambiguous. The CDR3 is 11 residues long. The V gene's germline CDR1 is DFQATT and CDR2 SNEGSKA (reference sequence). The CDR3 loop is CSAEAVEAQYF. The CDR3 DNA sequence: TGCAGTGCTGAAGCCGTAGAGGCCCAGTACTTC.

This chain joins TRBV4-2 and TRBJ2-2; TRBD2 agrees at 8 bases. The CDR3 contains 17 residues. The V gene end was trimmed by 0 bases and the J gene end by 9 bases; junction bases not matched to a gene: 12. Germline loops: CDR1 LGHNA, CDR2 YNFKEQ. The CDR3 region has the DNA TGTGCCAGCAGCCAAGATCTAGCGGGTCACCCCCCTAGGGAGCTGTTTTTT. This translates into CASSQDLAGHPPRELFF.

This clone was seen only a few times. This chain joins TRBV6-1 and TRBJ1-1, with D perhaps matching TRBD1 (6 bases). Deletions cut 2 bases from V and 0 bases from J, with 19 bases between. Germline-derived CDR1 and CDR2 are MNHNS and SASEGT. The CDR3 spans 18 residues. Here the CDR3 reads CASSELPFGRGMNTEAFF. The CDR3 region has the DNA TGTGCCAGCAGTGAATTGCCCTTCGGCAGGGGAATGAACACTGAAGCTTTCTTT.

The chain carries TRBV18 and TRBJ2-1; D is possibly TRBD2 (5 bases). V was trimmed by 4 bases and J by 3 bases, leaving 13 bases between them. The CDR3 is 15 residues long. The V gene's germline CDR1 is KGHSH and CDR2 LQKENI. This CDR3 is CASSRGLQHYNEQFF. The CDR3 DNA sequence: TGTGCCAGCTCACGCGGACTCCAACACTACAATGAGCAGTTCTTC.

V is TRBV6-2 or TRBV6-3 and J is TRBJ2-1; a possible D gene is TRBD1 (5 bases). Trimming stripped 7 bases from V and 3 bases from J, with 16 bases between. CDR3 length: 15 residues. From germline, CDR1 is MNHEY and CDR2 SVGEGT. DNA for the CDR3: TGTGCCAGCACCCCAGACAGTCCAAACTACAATGAGCAGTTCTTC. Its translation: CASTPDSPNYNEQFF.

The chain employs TRBV10-3 and TRBJ1-3, with a tentative D call TRBD1 (5 bases). The length of the CDR3 is 15 residues. Germline V gene lookup returns CDR1 ENHRY and CDR2 SYGVKD. V gave up 8 bases and J gave up 0 bases, with 14 bases separating them. CDR3 sequence reads: CAISSDSNSGNTIYF. In nucleotides, the CDR3 is TGTGCCATCTCATCCGACAGCAACTCTGGAAACACCATATATTTT.

The sample holds one count of this clone. This chain connects TRBV6-1 to TRBJ2-5; 8 nucleotides line up with TRBD1. Germline-derived CDR1 and CDR2 are MNHNS and SASEGT. Unmatched junction bases numbered 10, after V lost 3 bases and J lost 4 bases. This CDR3 region has 16 residues. CDR3 in DNA: TGTGCCAGCAGTGATTGGACAGGGTTAGAGGGAGAGACCCAGTACTTC. Protein sequence: CASSDWTGLEGETQYF.

The chain recombines TRBV24-1 with TRBJ2-5, with a tentative D call TRBD2 (6 bases). V was shortened by 5 bases and J by 6 bases, with 15 bases between the two germline ends. The CDR3 length is 14 residues. The germline gives CDR1 KGHDR, CDR2 SFDVKD. The CDR3 region is CATSVAGAGKTQYF. The DNA for the CDR3 is TGTGCCACCAGTGTCGCCGGGGCGGGAAAGACCCAGTACTTC.

The V call is TRBV7-3, the J call TRBJ2-1; the match to TRBD1 covers 10 bases. Looked up from germline, CDR1 is SGHTA and CDR2 is FQGTGA. After removal of 4 bases from V and 4 bases from J, the junction contained 4 bases not matched to a gene. CDR3 size: 15 residues. Here the CDR3 DNA reads TGTGCCAGCAGCTCGGGACAGGGGAATTACAATGAGCAGTTCTTC. Its translation: CASSSGQGNYNEQFF.

The count of this clone is one. This sequence joins TRBV30 and TRBJ1-5, with 9 positions matching TRBD1. The CDR3 covers 15 residues. With V trimmed by 2 bases and J by 5 bases, 7 bases remained unmatched. Per germline, CDR1 GTSNPN and CDR2 SVGIG (reference sequence). CDR3 sequence (DNA): TGTGCCTGGAGTTTTGGACAGGGGCTCCATCAGCCCCAGCATTTT. It yields the protein CAWSFGQGLHQPQHF.

The V and J genes are TRBV9 and TRBJ2-3; TRBD2 aligns across 13 bases. CDR1 and CDR2 (germline): SGDLS, YYNGEE. V dropped 3 bases and J dropped 1; count of bases not matched to a gene: 20. The CDR3 extends over 22 amino acids. CDR3 in DNA: TGTGCCAGCAGCGCTCCTGTCGGGACTAGCGGGATCCGGCGTGGTGGCACAGATACGCAGTATTTT. Its protein product is CASSAPVGTSGIRRGGTDTQYF.

The CDR3 bases are TGTGCCAGCAATAGAGCGGGAGGGCCCTACGAGCAGTACTTC. Amino acid sequence: CASNRAGGPYEQYF. The chain employs TRBV6-5 and TRBJ2-7; 10 bases match TRBD2. CDR3 length: 14 residues. CDR1 MNHEY and CDR2 SVGAGI come from the germline V gene. V lost 7 bases to trimming and J lost 2 bases; unmatched junction nucleotides: 5.

The chain employs TRBV19 and TRBJ1-1; D is perhaps TRBD1 (5 bases). The CDR3 totals 13 residues. The V gene lost 3 bases and the J gene lost 3 bases, with 8 bases spanning the gap. From germline, CDR1 is LNHDA and CDR2 SQIVND (reference sequence). CDR3 coding DNA: TGTGCCAGTAGTATCACAGGTTACACTGAAGCTTTCTTT. Translated, it gives CASSITGYTEAFF.